This T cell receptor (beta chain) originates from a study of CD8 T cells in Susac syndrome. Study-level results: Across the total CD8+ repertoires, 15 to 20 Susac-specific public clones were detected, and across the CD8+ TEMRA repertoires, several such clones were detected.

The J segment lost 3 bases and the V segment lost 4 bases, leaving 3 bases of the junction unmatched. CDR1 is SGHVS and CDR2 is FNYEAQ in the germline V gene. The CDR3 covers 15 residues. As for this clonotype: Its target is unknown.

RNA totalling about 0.5 to 1 ug underwent reverse transcription with random hexamers. MiXCR was run by TCRdb on the immunoSEQ multiplex PCR reads, yielding one entry per CDR3 protein. The repertoire holds under 200,000 distinct CDR3 sequences, 85% to 95% seen once, with approximately 0.16% in the top ten. Each Susac syndrome patient had definite or probable disease by recently defined criteria. Negative isolation yielded CD8+ and CD4+ T cells; FACS enriched TEMRA cells. The chain uses TRBV7-6 and TRBJ1-2, with 12 bases matching TRBD1. The specimen was CD8+ T cells from PBMCs. The clonotype was recovered from a human donor with Susac syndrome. The CDR3 here is CASSSRDRGHYGYTF. The CDR3, as DNA: TGTGCCAGCAGCTCACGGGACAGGGGGCACTATGGCTACACCTTC.